The rows below give T cell receptor beta chains drawn from one sample of a study of T cells in tumors after PD-1 blockade. The repertoire was sequenced with immunoSEQ multiplex PCR; TCRdb's copy has only in-frame clones and lacks some. Of tens of thousands of clones listed, approximately 79% are singletons. The specimen was PBMCs, collected after anti-PD-1 treatment. These receptor sequences come from a human donor with basal cell carcinoma. Both conserved end residues are part of each CDR3. Each record gives: V gene, D gene, clone size, J gene, CDR3 DNA, CDR3 protein. D genes are given only for firm matches. The listing skips clone size in some rows; elsewhere it reads once, few, many or a size class.

v_gene: TRBV23-1
d_gene: .
abundance: once
j_gene: TRBJ2-2
CDR3nt: TGCGCCAGCAGTCAGGGCCCGAACACCGGGGAGCTGTTTTTT
CDR3aa: CASSQGPNTGELFF

v_gene: TRBV13
d_gene: .
abundance: .
j_gene: TRBJ2-3
CDR3nt: TGTGCCAGCAGCTCCCCGAGCGGTCGCGCAGATACGCAGTATTTT
CDR3aa: CASSSPSGRADTQYF

v_gene: TRBV5-4
d_gene: .
abundance: .
j_gene: TRBJ1-2
CDR3nt: TGTGCCAGCAGCTTGGAACAGGGTACCTATGGCTACACCTTC
CDR3aa: CASSLEQGTYGYTF

v_gene: TRBV7-9
d_gene: .
abundance: few
j_gene: TRBJ2-3
CDR3nt: TGTGCCAGCAGTGGACTCACGGGCGGTACGCAGTATTTT
CDR3aa: CASSGLTGGTQYF

v_gene: TRBV11-3
d_gene: TRBD2
abundance: .
j_gene: TRBJ2-1
CDR3nt: TGTGCCAGCAGCTCGACTAGCGGGGCAAACTACAATGAGCAGTTCTTC
CDR3aa: CASSSTSGANYNEQFF

v_gene: TRBV30
d_gene: .
abundance: .
j_gene: TRBJ2-4
CDR3nt: TGTGCCTGGAGTGTACCCGAGCTTTCGCCCCTAGCCAAAAACATTCAGTACTTC
CDR3aa: CAWSVPELSPLAKNIQYF

v_gene: TRBV12-1
d_gene: .
abundance: few
j_gene: TRBJ2-6
CDR3nt: TGTGCCAGCAGCTTATCCGGGACAGGGGGCTCTGGGGCCAACGTCCTGACTTTC
CDR3aa: CASSLSGTGGSGANVLTF

v_gene: TRBV14
d_gene: .
abundance: .
j_gene: TRBJ2-3
CDR3nt: TGTGCCAGCAGCCAAGGGGGAGGTTGGCAGTATTTT
CDR3aa: CASSQGGGWQYF

v_gene: TRBV6-5
d_gene: TRBD1
abundance: .
j_gene: TRBJ1-3
CDR3nt: TGTGCCAGCAGTAGACAGGGGGCAAGAGGAAACACCATATATTTT
CDR3aa: CASSRQGARGNTIYF

v_gene: TRBV28
d_gene: TRBD1
abundance: .
j_gene: TRBJ2-7
CDR3nt: TGTGCCAGCAGACCTCCCGGGACAGGGATCTACGAGCAGTACTTC
CDR3aa: CASRPPGTGIYEQYF

v_gene: TRBV6-6
d_gene: TRBD1
abundance: .
j_gene: TRBJ1-4
CDR3nt: TGTGCCAGCAGTTCCGGGACAGGGGGATATGATGAAAAACTGTTTTTT
CDR3aa: CASSSGTGGYDEKLFF

v_gene: TRBV6-5
d_gene: .
abundance: .
j_gene: TRBJ1-1
CDR3nt: TGTGCCAGCAGATCCCCGGGAGAAAACACTGAAGCTTTCTTT
CDR3aa: CASRSPGENTEAFF

v_gene: TRBV7-2
d_gene: TRBD1
abundance: .
j_gene: TRBJ1-2
CDR3nt: TGTGCCAGCAGCTTAGCGGGACAGAGGGATGGCTACACCTTC
CDR3aa: CASSLAGQRDGYTF

v_gene: TRBV11-2
d_gene: .
abundance: .
j_gene: TRBJ2-7
CDR3nt: TGTGCCAGCAGCCCCCTCCGGGGGTCTGCAGGGAATCCCTCCTACGAGCAGTACTTC
CDR3aa: CASSPLRGSAGNPSYEQYF

v_gene: TRBV5-1
d_gene: TRBD1
abundance: .
j_gene: TRBJ1-2
CDR3nt: TGCGCCAGCAGCCCGGGACAGGGGACGCAGTATGGCTACACCTTC
CDR3aa: CASSPGQGTQYGYTF

v_gene: TRBV5-6
d_gene: TRBD1
abundance: .
j_gene: TRBJ2-1
CDR3nt: TGTGCCAGCAGCCGGGGACAGCTCCTCGAGCAGTTCTTC
CDR3aa: CASSRGQLLEQFF

v_gene: TRBV15
d_gene: .
abundance: few
j_gene: TRBJ2-7
CDR3nt: TGTGCCACCAGCAGAGAGGAGGAGACAGGCTACGAGCAGTACTTC
CDR3aa: CATSREEETGYEQYF

v_gene: TRBV2
d_gene: TRBD1
abundance: .
j_gene: TRBJ1-2
CDR3nt: TGTGCCAGCAGTAGGAGACAGGGAGGCTACACCTTC
CDR3aa: CASSRRQGGYTF

v_gene: TRBV18
d_gene: .
abundance: .
j_gene: TRBJ2-1
CDR3nt: TGTGCCAGCTCACGGGACTCCGACAATGAGCAGTTCTTC
CDR3aa: CASSRDSDNEQFF

v_gene: TRBV7-8
d_gene: .
abundance: .
j_gene: TRBJ1-5
CDR3nt: TGTGCCAGCAGCCCCCGTGGGGGACGACAGCCCCAGCATTTT
CDR3aa: CASSPRGGRQPQHF

v_gene: TRBV5-6
d_gene: .
abundance: once
j_gene: TRBJ1-3
CDR3nt: TGTGCCAGCAGCATCAGACAGGTTATCTCTGGAAACACCATATATTTT
CDR3aa: CASSIRQVISGNTIYF

v_gene: TRBV5-1
d_gene: .
abundance: once
j_gene: TRBJ2-3
CDR3nt: TGCGCCAGCAGCCCCCGACTCCAATCTAGCACAGATACGCAGTATTTT
CDR3aa: CASSPRLQSSTDTQYF

v_gene: TRBV5-5
d_gene: TRBD1
abundance: .
j_gene: TRBJ2-5
CDR3nt: TGTGCCAGCAGCTTGCCGGGACAGGGGGCACGGGAGACCCAGTACTTC
CDR3aa: CASSLPGQGARETQYF

v_gene: TRBV7-9
d_gene: .
abundance: .
j_gene: TRBJ2-1
CDR3nt: TGTGCCAGCAGCAAATCAAGACGGACGACTTACAATGAGCAGTTCTTC
CDR3aa: CASSKSRRTTYNEQFF

v_gene: TRBV6-4
d_gene: .
abundance: .
j_gene: TRBJ1-2
CDR3nt: TGTGCCAGCAGTGACAGGGATTATGGCTACACCTTC
CDR3aa: CASSDRDYGYTF

v_gene: TRBV15
d_gene: .
abundance: .
j_gene: TRBJ2-5
CDR3nt: TGTGCCACCAGCAGAGGTCCAGGGGAAGAGACCCAGTACTTC
CDR3aa: CATSRGPGEETQYF

v_gene: TRBV7-9
d_gene: .
abundance: .
j_gene: TRBJ1-3
CDR3nt: TGTGCCAGCAGCGGCACGGGACACAGCTCTGGAAACACCATATATTTT
CDR3aa: CASSGTGHSSGNTIYF

v_gene: TRBV7-8
d_gene: .
abundance: .
j_gene: TRBJ1-1
CDR3nt: TGTGCCAGCAGCCGAGGGGCATCGAACACTGAAGCTTTCTTT
CDR3aa: CASSRGASNTEAFF

v_gene: TRBV2
d_gene: TRBD2
abundance: .
j_gene: TRBJ2-6
CDR3nt: TGTGCCAGCAGTGATGAAGGACTAGCGGGGCTCGGGGCCAACGTCCTGACTTTC
CDR3aa: CASSDEGLAGLGANVLTF